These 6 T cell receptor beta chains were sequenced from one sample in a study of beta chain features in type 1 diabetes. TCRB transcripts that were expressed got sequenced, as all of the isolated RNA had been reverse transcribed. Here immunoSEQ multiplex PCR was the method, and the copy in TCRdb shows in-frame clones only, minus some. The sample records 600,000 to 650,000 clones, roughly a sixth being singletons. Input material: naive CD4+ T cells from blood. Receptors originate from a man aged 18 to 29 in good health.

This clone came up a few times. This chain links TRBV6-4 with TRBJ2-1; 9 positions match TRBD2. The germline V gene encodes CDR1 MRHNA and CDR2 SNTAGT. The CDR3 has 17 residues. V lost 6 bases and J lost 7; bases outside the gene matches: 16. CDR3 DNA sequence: TGTGCCAGCAGCGCTCTTCCCGGACTAGCGTCGGGAAATGAGCAGTTCTTC. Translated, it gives CASSALPGLASGNEQFF.

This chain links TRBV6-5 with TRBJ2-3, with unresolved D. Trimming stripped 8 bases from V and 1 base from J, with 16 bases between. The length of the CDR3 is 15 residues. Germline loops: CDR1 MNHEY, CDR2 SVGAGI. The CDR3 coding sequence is TGTGCCAGCCGACGGCAAAAGGCGCGCACAGATACGCAGTATTTT. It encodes CASRRQKARTDTQYF.

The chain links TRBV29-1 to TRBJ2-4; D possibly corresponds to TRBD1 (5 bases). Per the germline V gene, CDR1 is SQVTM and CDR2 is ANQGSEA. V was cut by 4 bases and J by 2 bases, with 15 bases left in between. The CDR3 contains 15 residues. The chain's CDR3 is CSVVNGKGSKNIQYF. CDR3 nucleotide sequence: TGCAGCGTTGTGAATGGGAAGGGGTCCAAAAACATTCAGTACTTC.

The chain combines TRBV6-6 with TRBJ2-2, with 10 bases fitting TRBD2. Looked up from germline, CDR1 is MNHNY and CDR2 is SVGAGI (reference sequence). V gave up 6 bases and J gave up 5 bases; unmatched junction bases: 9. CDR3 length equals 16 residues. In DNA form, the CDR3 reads TGTGCCAGCAGCGCCGGAGCGGGGGGGCAAACCGGGGAGCTGTTTTTT. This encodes CASSAGAGGQTGELFF.

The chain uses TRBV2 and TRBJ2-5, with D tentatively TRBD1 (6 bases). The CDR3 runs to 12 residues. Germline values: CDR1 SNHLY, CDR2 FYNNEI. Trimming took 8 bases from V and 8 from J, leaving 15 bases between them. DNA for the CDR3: TGTGCCAGCCTCGCTCCGACAGGCACCCAGTACTTC. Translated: CASLAPTGTQYF.

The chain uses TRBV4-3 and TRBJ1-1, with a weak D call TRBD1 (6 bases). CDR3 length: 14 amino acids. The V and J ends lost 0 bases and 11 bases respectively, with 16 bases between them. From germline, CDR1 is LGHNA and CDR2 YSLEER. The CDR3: CASSQEPLDRRAFF. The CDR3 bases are TGCGCCAGCAGCCAAGAACCCTTGGACAGACGGGCTTTCTTT.